Each of the 7 T cell receptor beta chains below was sequenced from the same sample in a study of blood T cell repertoires in COVID-19. Only in-frame clones appear in the TCRdb table, and some are missing; sequencing was by immunoSEQ multiplex PCR. Counted here are over 250,000 clones, about 73% occurring once; the ten biggest clones make up around 3.4%. The sample was peripheral blood. These receptors were collected from a woman older than 75 with acute or convalescent COVID-19.

The J gene is TRBJ1-4, the V gene TRBV7-9; 8 nucleotides line up with TRBD1. With 3 bases clipped from V and 2 bases from J, the junction kept 11 bases outside the gene matches. CDR1 and CDR2 (germline): SEHNR, FQNEAQ (reference sequence). This CDR3 region has 18 residues. The CDR3, as DNA: TGTGCCAGCAGCTTGGACAGGGTAGGGAGAGGGACTAATGAAAAACTGTTTTTT. Translation gives CASSLDRVGRGTNEKLFF.

The rearrangement joins TRBV5-4 to TRBJ1-1; TRBD1 matches at 11 bases. The CDR3 length is 14 residues. J was trimmed by 4 bases and V by 3 bases; bases with no gene match: 2. Germline loops: CDR1 SGHNT, CDR2 YYREEE (reference sequence). The CDR3 spells CASSSGQGVTEAFF. CDR3 nucleotides: TGTGCCAGCAGCTCGGGACAGGGGGTCACTGAAGCTTTCTTT.

This clone was seen once. The gene calls are TRBV6-2 or TRBV6-3 and TRBJ1-1; the D gene is possibly TRBD1 (5 bases). Germline V CDR1 and CDR2: MNHEY, SVGEGT. The V end lost 0 bases, the J end lost 2 bases, and 7 bases lay between the germline ends. This CDR3 is built from 14 residues. For the CDR3, the DNA is TGTGCCAGCAGTTACTCGTGGGGCAACACTGAAGCTTTCTTT. Its translation: CASSYSWGNTEAFF.

The rearrangement uses TRBV3-1 (or the pseudogene TRBV3-2) and TRBJ1-6; no definite D call. This CDR3 spans 14 amino acids. V was pared by 4 bases and J by 8 bases, with 12 bases between. CDR1 and CDR2 from the germline V gene are LGHDT and YNNKEL (reference sequence). The CDR3 region has the DNA TGTGCCAGCAGCCTGTCGGGGTCCGATTCACCCCTCCACTTT. Residues: CASSLSGSDSPLHF.

V gene TRBV6-2 or TRBV6-3 combines with J gene TRBJ2-5; possibly TRBD2 for D (7 bases). The V gene lost 0 bases and the J gene lost 9 bases, with 14 bases spanning the gap. The CDR3 loop spans 14 amino acids. The germline CDR1 and CDR2 sequences are MNHEY and SVGEGT. The CDR3 region has the DNA TGTGCCAGCAGTTACTCGGGGGGGGCCCGAGCCCAGTACTTC. Encoded protein: CASSYSGGARAQYF.

The rearrangement links TRBV20-1 to TRBJ1-1; D gene ambiguous. The CDR3 consists of 11 residues. V was cut by 5 bases and J by 3 bases, with 7 bases left in between. Germline CDR1 DFQATT, CDR2 SNEGSKA (reference sequence). The CDR3 DNA sequence: TGCAGTGCTCCTCGGGACACTGAAGCTTTCTTT. Translation: CSAPRDTEAFF.

The chain couples TRBV3-1 (or the pseudogene TRBV3-2) to TRBJ2-3; 7 nucleotides align to TRBD1. Trimming took 8 bases from V and 1 from J; bases not matched to a gene: 6. The CDR3 runs 14 residues. The germline V gene encodes CDR1 LGHDT and CDR2 YNNKEL (reference sequence). CDR3 in amino acids: CASARQGGTDTQYF. The CDR3 DNA follows: TGTGCCAGCGCACGACAGGGAGGCACAGATACGCAGTATTTT.